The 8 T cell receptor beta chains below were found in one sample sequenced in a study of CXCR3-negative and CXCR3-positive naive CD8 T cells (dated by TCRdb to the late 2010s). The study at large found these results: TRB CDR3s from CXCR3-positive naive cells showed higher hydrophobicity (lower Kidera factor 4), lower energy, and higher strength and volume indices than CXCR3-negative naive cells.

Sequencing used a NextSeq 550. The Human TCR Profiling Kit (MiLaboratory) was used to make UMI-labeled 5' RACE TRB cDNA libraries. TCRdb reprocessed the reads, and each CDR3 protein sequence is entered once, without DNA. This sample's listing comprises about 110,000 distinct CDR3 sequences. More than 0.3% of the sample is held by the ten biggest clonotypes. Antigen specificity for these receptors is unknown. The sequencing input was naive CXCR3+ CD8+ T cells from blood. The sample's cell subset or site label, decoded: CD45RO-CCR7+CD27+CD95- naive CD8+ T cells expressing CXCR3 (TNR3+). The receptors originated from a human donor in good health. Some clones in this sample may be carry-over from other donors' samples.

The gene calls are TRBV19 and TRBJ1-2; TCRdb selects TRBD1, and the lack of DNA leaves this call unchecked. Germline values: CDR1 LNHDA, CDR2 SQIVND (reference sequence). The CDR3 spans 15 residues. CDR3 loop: CASSAGTGDVYGYTF.

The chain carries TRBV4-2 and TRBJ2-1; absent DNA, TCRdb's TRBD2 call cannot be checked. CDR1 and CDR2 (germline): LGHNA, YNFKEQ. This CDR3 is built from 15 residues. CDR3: CASSLRAGKNNEQFF.

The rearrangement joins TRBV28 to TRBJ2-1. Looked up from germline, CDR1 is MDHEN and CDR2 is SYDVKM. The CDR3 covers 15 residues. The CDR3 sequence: CASSSEFAALNEQFF.

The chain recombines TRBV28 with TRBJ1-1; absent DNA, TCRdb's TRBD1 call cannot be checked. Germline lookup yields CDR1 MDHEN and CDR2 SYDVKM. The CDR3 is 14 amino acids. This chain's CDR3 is CASSIYRGHTEAFF. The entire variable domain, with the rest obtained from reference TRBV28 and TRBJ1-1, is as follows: DVKVTQSSRYLVKRTGEKVFLECVQDMDHENMFWYRQDPGLGLRLIYFSYDVKMKEKGDIPEGYSVSREKKERFSLILESASTNQTSMYLCASSIYRGHTEAFFGQGTRLTVV.

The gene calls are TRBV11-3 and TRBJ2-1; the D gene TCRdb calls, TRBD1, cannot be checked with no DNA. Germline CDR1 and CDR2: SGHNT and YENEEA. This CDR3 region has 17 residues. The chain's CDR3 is CASSPDTGGGGWGEQFF.

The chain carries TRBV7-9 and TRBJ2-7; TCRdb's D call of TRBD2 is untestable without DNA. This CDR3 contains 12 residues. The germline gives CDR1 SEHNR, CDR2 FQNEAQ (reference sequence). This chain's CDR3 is CASSLLASQQYF.

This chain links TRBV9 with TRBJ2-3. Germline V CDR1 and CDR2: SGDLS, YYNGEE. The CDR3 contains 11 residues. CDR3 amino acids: CASSVGDTQYF.

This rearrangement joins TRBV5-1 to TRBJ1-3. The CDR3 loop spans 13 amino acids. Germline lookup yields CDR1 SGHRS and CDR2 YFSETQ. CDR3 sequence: CASSYLTGNTIYF.